This T cell receptor beta chain came from a study of T cells in Graves' hyperthyroidism and ophthalmopathy. This clonotype was detected only a few times. Its antigen is still unknown. The V gene's germline CDR1 is SGHVS and CDR2 FQNEAQ. The trim removed 5 bases at V and 8 bases at J, leaving 9 bases unmatched. The CDR3 length is 14 residues. Study-wide points: In the analysis, a 13 V-J model separated ophthalmopathy from stable hyperthyroidism. Blood also carried most thyroid clonotypes expanded above 0.001.

Amplification yielded TCR beta CDR3 regions, with RNA transcripts as the source. The TCR CDR3 was amplified in a first-round RT-PCR using the HTBI primer set. In TCRdb, the multiplex PCR reads were re-called with MiXCR into one record per CDR3 protein. The data hold under 350,000 distinct CDR3 sequences, with about 18% observed a single time. V and J are TRBV7-8 and TRBJ2-7; 10 bases are a match to TRBD1. The source of this sequence is a woman aged 45-59 years with Graves' hyperthyroidism. The sequencing input was blood. CDR3 residues: CASSADRGRIQQYF. The CDR3 bases are TGTGCCAGCAGCGCCGACAGGGGGCGAATTCAGCAGTACTTC.